Listed below are T cell receptor beta chains from one sample, sequenced in a study of Ad26.COV2.S vaccination and SARS-CoV-2 variants. Data came from immunoSEQ multiplex PCR; TCRdb stores just in-frame clones and leaves some out. This repertoire shows approximately 300,000 clones, around four fifths found once; its top ten account for 2.1%. Material: peripheral blood, obtained in a trial of Ad26.COV2.S vaccine versus placebo. The receptors derive from a person aged 18 to 59 who received the Ad26.COV2.S COVID-19 vaccine or a placebo. CDR3s include the opening cysteine and the closing phenylalanine or tryptophan. D genes are given only for firm matches.

D	J	V	CDR3
NA	TRBJ1-5	TRBV30	CAWAAGNQPQHF
TRBD2	TRBJ2-1	TRBV2	CASQTSGGSNEQFF
TRBD2	TRBJ2-3	TRBV2	CASSEARELAGVRQYF
NA	TRBJ1-6	TRBV7-8	CASSLDRGNSPLHF
NA	TRBJ2-6	TRBV5-6	CASTRGGSGANVLTF
NA	TRBJ1-6	TRBV18	CASSPLEAVNSPLHF
NA	TRBJ2-7	TRBV6-5	CASSRTGSYEQYF
NA	TRBJ2-7	TRBV12-5	CASGLVAYEQYF
NA	TRBJ1-3	TRBV29-1	CSVGGTGGNTIYF
NA	TRBJ2-4	TRBV5-1	CASSLNAGSGKNIQYF
NA	TRBJ1-6	TRBV6-5	CASSYNAVPSGSPLHF
NA	TRBJ1-2	TRBV19	CASTVGGTDYGYTF
NA	TRBJ1-6	TRBV18	CASSPTPPARGNSPLHF
NA	TRBJ2-5	TRBV11-2	CASSAGQLVQETQYF
TRBD2	TRBJ2-3	TRBV6-1	CASSEAGGSTDTQYF
NA	TRBJ2-2	TRBV5-1	CASSLDGVSNTGELFF
NA	TRBJ2-5	TRBV5-1	CASSLEGVETQYF
NA	TRBJ1-5	TRBV7-5	CARSPLGGSNQPQHF
NA	TRBJ1-2	TRBV6-5	CASSWRGSNNYGYTF
TRBD1	TRBJ1-2	TRBV6-5	CASRTGASGYTF
NA	TRBJ2-1	TRBV19	CASNPLQGAYNEQFF
NA	TRBJ2-3	TRBV3-1/TRBV3-2	CASSQKRGYTDTQYF
NA	TRBJ2-3	TRBV4-2	CASSQASTGFSTDTQYF
NA	TRBJ1-1	TRBV10-1	CASSADRGEAFF
NA	TRBJ1-5	TRBV19	CASSIGVQPQHF
NA	TRBJ2-1	TRBV3-1/TRBV3-2	CASSQVGEQFF
TRBD1	TRBJ2-7	TRBV7-9	CASSLAGWDSSYEQYF
TRBD2	TRBJ2-3	TRBV19	CASRSGTTLDTQYF
TRBD1	TRBJ2-7	TRBV27	CASSSITTGFDEQYF
TRBD2	TRBJ2-5	TRBV2	CASSQQLALQETQYF
NA	TRBJ2-2	TRBV4-2	CASSQDWGSGELFF
NA	TRBJ2-1	TRBV27	CASSSLYNEQFF
NA	TRBJ1-5	TRBV6-5	CASSYNSNQPQHF
TRBD2	TRBJ2-1	TRBV30	CAWSLSGASSYNEQFF
TRBD1	TRBJ2-2	TRBV7-9	CASSLRDRNTGELFF
NA	TRBJ2-2	TRBV5-1	CASRGTNTGELFF
NA	TRBJ2-5	TRBV27	CASSLIGAWETQYF
TRBD1	TRBJ2-5	TRBV6-1	CASSEAAGRGQETQYF
NA	TRBJ1-6	TRBV2	CASSPAGTNSPLHF
NA	TRBJ1-2	TRBV11-2	CASSPDTNYGYTF
NA	TRBJ1-1	TRBV13	CASSLRGAEAFF
TRBD1	TRBJ1-1	TRBV7-9	CASSSVPDRGNTEAFF